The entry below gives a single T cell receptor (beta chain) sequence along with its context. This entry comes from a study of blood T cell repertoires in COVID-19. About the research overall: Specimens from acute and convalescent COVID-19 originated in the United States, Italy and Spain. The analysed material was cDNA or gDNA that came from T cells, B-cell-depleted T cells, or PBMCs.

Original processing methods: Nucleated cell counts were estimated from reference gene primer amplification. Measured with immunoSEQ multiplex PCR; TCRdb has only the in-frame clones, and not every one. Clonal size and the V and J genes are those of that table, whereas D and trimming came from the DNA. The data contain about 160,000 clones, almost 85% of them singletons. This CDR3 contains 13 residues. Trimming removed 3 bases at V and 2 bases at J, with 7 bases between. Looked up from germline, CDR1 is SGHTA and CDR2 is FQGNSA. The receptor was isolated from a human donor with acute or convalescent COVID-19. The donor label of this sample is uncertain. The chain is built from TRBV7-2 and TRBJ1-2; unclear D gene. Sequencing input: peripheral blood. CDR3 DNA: TGTGCCAGCAGCTTCAGGATCAACTATGGCTACACCTTC. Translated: CASSFRINYGYTF.